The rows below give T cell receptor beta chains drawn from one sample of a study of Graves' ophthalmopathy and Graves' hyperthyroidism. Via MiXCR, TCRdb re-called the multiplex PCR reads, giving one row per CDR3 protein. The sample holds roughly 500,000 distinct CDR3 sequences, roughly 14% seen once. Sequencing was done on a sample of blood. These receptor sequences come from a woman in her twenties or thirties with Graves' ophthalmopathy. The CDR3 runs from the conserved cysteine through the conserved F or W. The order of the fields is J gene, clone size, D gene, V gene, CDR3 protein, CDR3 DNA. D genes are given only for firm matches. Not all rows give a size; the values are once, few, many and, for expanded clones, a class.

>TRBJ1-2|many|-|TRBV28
CASSEREANYGYTF
TGTGCCAGCAGTGAAAGGGAAGCTAACTATGGCTACACCTTC
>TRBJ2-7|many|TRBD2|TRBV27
CASSLGLIYEQYF
TGTGCCAGCAGCCTGGGACTAATCTACGAGCAGTACTTC
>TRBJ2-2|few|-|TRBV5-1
CASSLDGRLRSGELFF
TGCGCCAGCAGCTTGGACGGCAGGCTCCGATCCGGGGAACTGTTTTTT
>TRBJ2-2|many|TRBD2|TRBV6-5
CASSSPAGAGTGELFF
TGTGCCAGCAGTTCCCCAGCGGGAGCTGGCACCGGGGAGCTGTTTTTT
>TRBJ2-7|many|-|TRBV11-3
CVSSRNYEQYF
TGTGTCAGCAGCCGCAACTACGAGCAGTACTTC
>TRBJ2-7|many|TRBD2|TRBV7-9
CASSGGSEQYF
TGTGCCAGCAGCGGCGGGAGCGAGCAGTACTTC
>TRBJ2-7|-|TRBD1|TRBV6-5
CASSYSPQGAYEQYF
TGTGCCAGCAGTTACTCCCCCCAGGGGGCCTACGAGCAGTACTTC
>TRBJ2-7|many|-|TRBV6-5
CASSHEGMSYEQYF
TGTGCCAGCAGTCACGAGGGGATGAGCTACGAGCAGTACTTC
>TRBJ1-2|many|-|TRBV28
CASSLWYREYSGYTF
TGTGCCAGCAGTTTATGGTACAGGGAATATTCGGGCTACACCTTC
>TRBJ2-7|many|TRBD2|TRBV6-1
CASSPVASGGYEQYF
TGTGCCAGCAGTCCCGTGGCTAGCGGGGGGTACGAGCAGTACTTC
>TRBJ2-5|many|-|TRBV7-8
CASSPHLAYQETQCF
TGTGCCAGCAGCCCGCACCTAGCGTACCAAGAGACCCAGTGCTTC
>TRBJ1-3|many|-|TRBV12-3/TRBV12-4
CASSFSGRISGNTIYF
TGTGCCAGCAGTTTCTCAGGACGAATCTCTGGAAACACCATATATTTT
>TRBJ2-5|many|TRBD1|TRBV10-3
CAISVQGQETQYF
TGTGCCATCAGTGTACAGGGGCAAGAGACCCAGTACTTC
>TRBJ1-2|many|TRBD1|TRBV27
CASSLSTGGGYGYTF
TGTGCCAGCAGTTTATCAACAGGGGGCGGATATGGCTACACCTTC
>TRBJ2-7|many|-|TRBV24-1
CATSAGSPYEQYF
TGTGCCACCAGTGCGGGCAGTCCCTACGAGCAGTACTTC
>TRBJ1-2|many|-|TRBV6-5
CASSYGGLGLDGYTF
TGTGCCAGCAGTTACGGTGGTTTAGGGCTAGATGGCTACACCTTC